This T cell receptor (beta chain) was observed in a study of CD8+CD57+ T cells in acquired aplastic anemia. This clonotype was seen many times. Patients included in sequencing had previously demonstrated CD8+CD57+ cell expansion by flow cytometry. As a group, the patients uniformly had severe acquired aplastic anemia. This CDR3 has 19 residues. The ends lost 2 bases at V and 5 bases at J; junction bases unmatched: 16. Per germline, CDR1 SGHAT and CDR2 FQDESV (reference sequence). Template material for TCR beta VDJ and CDR3 profiling consisted of genomic DNA. TCRdb called the reads again in MiXCR, with one record for every CDR3 protein. The data show some 170,000 distinct CDR3 sequences, under 55% seen once.

The sample taken for sequencing was sorted CD4+, CD8+, or CD8+CD57+ T cells (not recorded which) from PBMCs. The rearrangement links TRBV11-1 to TRBJ2-5; 11 bases fit TRBD2. The source is a human donor with aplastic anemia. The CDR3 protein is CASSLSLAGGQTGRETQYF. CDR3 DNA sequence: TGTGCCAGCAGCTTAAGTCTAGCGGGGGGCCAAACCGGACGGGAGACCCAGTACTTC.